This T cell receptor (beta chain) is drawn from a study of CD8 T cells in Susac syndrome. Broader study findings: In its TCR sequencing and HLA analysis, the study acknowledged that the number of individuals was relatively small.

Negative isolation was used for CD8+ and CD4+ T cells and FACS enrichment for TEMRA cells. About this clonotype itself: Antigen specificity is unknown.

About 0.5 to 1 ug RNA was reverse transcribed with random hexamers. With immunoSEQ multiplex PCR, TCR beta CDR3 was amplified across 54 Vbeta and 13 Jbeta. TCRdb re-derived calls from the immunoSEQ multiplex PCR reads in MiXCR, one entry per CDR3 protein. Of under 150,000 distinct CDR3 sequences in the sample, approximately 89% were seen once. This clonotype originated in a human donor with multiple sclerosis. The sample consisted of CD8+ T cells from PBMCs.

The CDR3: CASSLGMTDTQYF. In DNA, the CDR3 is TGTGCCAGCAGCTTGGGGATGACAGATACGCAGTATTTT. V is TRBV5-8 and J is TRBJ2-3; no clear D gene. V dropped 0 bases and J dropped 3 bases, with 5 bases sitting between them. This CDR3 region has 13 residues. CDR1 is SGHTS, CDR2 YDEGEE, per germline.